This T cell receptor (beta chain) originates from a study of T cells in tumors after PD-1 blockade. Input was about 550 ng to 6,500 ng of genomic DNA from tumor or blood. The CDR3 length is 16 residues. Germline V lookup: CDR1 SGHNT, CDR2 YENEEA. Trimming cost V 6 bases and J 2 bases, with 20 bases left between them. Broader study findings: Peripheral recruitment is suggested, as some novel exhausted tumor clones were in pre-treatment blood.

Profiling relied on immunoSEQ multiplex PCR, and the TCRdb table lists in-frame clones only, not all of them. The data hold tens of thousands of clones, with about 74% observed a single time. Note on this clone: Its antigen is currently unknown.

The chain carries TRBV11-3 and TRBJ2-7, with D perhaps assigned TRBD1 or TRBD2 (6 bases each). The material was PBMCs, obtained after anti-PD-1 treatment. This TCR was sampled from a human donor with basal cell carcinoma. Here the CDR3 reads CASRQDGGRPTYEQYF. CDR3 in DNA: TGTGCCAGCAGGCAAGACGGGGGCAGACCAACCTACGAGCAGTACTTC.